The table lists the clone carrying this TCR beta chain with many counts. The data stem from a study of T cells in Graves' hyperthyroidism and ophthalmopathy. TCR beta CDR3 regions were amplified from RNA transcripts. Carried out on the TCR CDR3, a first-round RT-PCR used the HTBI primer set. MiXCR was run by TCRdb on the multiplex PCR reads, yielding one entry per CDR3 protein. The profile shows approximately 600,000 distinct CDR3 sequences, less than 25% of them singletons. Germline CDR1 and CDR2: GTSNPN and SVGIG (reference sequence). Trimming took off 3 bases at V and 7 bases at J, with 12 bases between the two ends. The CDR3 runs to 12 residues.

V gene TRBV30 combines with J gene TRBJ1-1; the D is unclear. The sequencing input was blood. The clonotype comes from a man younger than 40 with Graves' ophthalmopathy. The CDR3 protein is CAWSPLGVEAFF. DNA of the CDR3: TGTGCCTGGAGCCCCCTAGGCGTTGAAGCTTTCTTT.